This entry is about one T cell receptor beta chain. This CDR3 has 15 residues. V lost 2 bases and J lost 0, with 9 bases in between. CDR1 is MNHEY and CDR2 is SMNVEV in the germline V gene (reference sequence). The data were taken from a study of control samples from healthy donors and cancer patients. Using immunoSEQ multiplex PCR, the repertoire was profiled, and TCRdb retains in-frame clones only, with some absent. The top ten hold 3% to 3.5% of the sample, which has 130,000 to 150,000 clones, around 92% seen once. Sequencing used blood. The V and J genes are TRBV27 and TRBJ2-3; D is unresolved. This receptor was taken from a man aged 25-45 years in good health. CDR3 region: CASSLMSSSTDTQYF. Written as DNA, the CDR3 is TGTGCCAGCAGTTTAATGAGTTCTAGCACAGATACGCAGTATTTT.